Below, 31 T cell receptor beta chains from the same sample are listed, as sequenced in a study of blood T cell repertoires in COVID-19. Here immunoSEQ multiplex PCR was the method, and the copy in TCRdb shows in-frame clones only, minus some. Here the sample spans 150,000 or so clones, approximately 84% being singletons. Sequenced input: peripheral blood. Source of these receptors: a middle-aged man who had recovered from COVID-19.

The chain couples TRBV11-3 to TRBJ2-7; 8 nucleotides match TRBD2. V dropped 5 bases and J dropped 3; count of bases not matched to a gene: 9. The CDR3 loop spans 15 amino acids. CDR1 is SGHNT and CDR2 is YENEEA in the germline V gene. The CDR3 reads CASSLGGAVFYEQYF. The CDR3 DNA reads as TGTGCCAGCAGCCTCGGGGGGGCCGTATTCTACGAGCAGTACTTC.

V and J are TRBV5-1 and TRBJ1-1; 7 nucleotides agree with TRBD1. Germline CDR1 SGHRS, CDR2 YFSETQ. With V trimmed by 6 bases and J by 0 bases, 8 bases remained unmatched. This CDR3 is 15 amino acids long. The CDR3 loop is CASTSQGEMNTEAFF. As DNA, the CDR3 is TGCGCCAGCACATCCCAGGGGGAGATGAACACTGAAGCTTTCTTT.

J is TRBJ2-3 and V is TRBV9, with 11 nucleotides matching TRBD2. V trimming: 2 bases; J trimming: 5 bases; junction bases outside the gene matches: 4. The CDR3 consists of 15 residues. The V gene's germline CDR1 is SGDLS and CDR2 YYNGEE. The CDR3 sequence is CASSVSGGAIDTQYF. The DNA of the CDR3 is TGTGCCAGCAGCGTTAGCGGGGGGGCAATAGATACGCAGTATTTT.

This clone occurred once. The chain joins TRBV6-5 to TRBJ2-3; 8 bases are a match to TRBD2. CDR1 MNHEY and CDR2 SVGAGI come from the germline V gene. The CDR3 consists of 13 residues. V dropped 10 bases and J dropped 3; count of bases not matched to a gene: 6. The CDR3 is CATQREWTDTQYF. The CDR3 DNA follows: TGTGCCACCCAGCGGGAGTGGACAGATACGCAGTATTTT.

A word on this clone: Other nucleotide sequences in the sample specify the same CDR3. The rearrangement uses TRBV19 and TRBJ1-2, with D tentatively TRBD1 (5 bases). Per the germline V gene, CDR1 is LNHDA and CDR2 is SQIVND (reference sequence). The CDR3 runs to 14 residues. Trimming stripped 2 bases from V and 5 bases from J, with 12 bases between. CDR3 bases: TGTGCCAGTAGTATACCCCCGCCAGGGTATGGCTACACCTTC. Translation gives CASSIPPPGYGYTF.

V gene TRBV6-5 combines with J gene TRBJ1-5, with D possibly being TRBD1 (5 bases). CDR1 is MNHEY and CDR2 is SVGAGI in the germline V gene. The CDR3 is made up of 13 amino acids. The V gene lost 2 bases and the J gene lost 7 bases, with 9 bases spanning the gap. The CDR3 nucleotides are TGTGCCAGCAGTTACCACTGGGGCCAGCCCCAGCATTTT. The encoded protein is CASSYHWGQPQHF.

The chain joins TRBV19 to TRBJ1-1; a possible D gene is TRBD1 (5 bases). V dropped 11 bases and J dropped 0 bases, with 13 bases sitting between them. The CDR3 is 13 residues long. Germline CDR1 and CDR2: LNHDA and SQIVND (reference sequence). The CDR3 is CASGGDVNTEAFF. The CDR3 DNA reads TGTGCCTCAGGCGGGGACGTGAACACTGAAGCTTTCTTT. The entire variable domain, with the rest obtained from reference TRBV19 and TRBJ1-1, is as follows: DGGITQSPKYLFRKEGQNVTLSCEQNLNHDAMYWYRQDPGQGLRLIYYSQIVNDFQKGDIAEGYSVSREKKESFPLTVTSAQKNPTAFYLCASGGDVNTEAFFGQGTRLTVV.

The chain couples TRBV2 to TRBJ1-4; D not certain. Germline V CDR1 and CDR2: SNHLY, FYNNEI. V dropped 2 bases and J dropped 3 bases, with 4 bases sitting between them. The CDR3 has 13 residues. The DNA of the CDR3 is TGTGCCAGCAGTGAACTGTCTAATGAAAAACTGTTTTTT. Its protein is CASSELSNEKLFF. The full variable domain, in which reference TRBV2 and TRBJ1-4 provide the parts outside the CDR3, is EPEVTQTPSHQVTQMGQEVILRCVPISNHLYFYWYRQILGQKVEFLVSFYNNEISEKSEIFDDQFSVERPDGSNFTLKIRSTKLEDSAMYFCASSELSNEKLFFGSGTQLSVL.

The table lists this clone with a count of one. This chain joins TRBV6-5 and TRBJ1-2, with 8 positions matching TRBD1. This CDR3 is built from 13 residues. V trimming: 6 bases; J trimming: 5 bases; junction bases outside the gene matches: 5. From germline, CDR1 is MNHEY and CDR2 SVGAGI. CDR3 bases: TGTGCCAGCAGGACAGGGGTTGGGTATGGCTACACCTTC. Translated, it gives CASRTGVGYGYTF.

V and J are TRBV9 and TRBJ2-1, with a weak D call TRBD1 (6 bases). This CDR3 is 13 amino acids long. With 3 bases removed from V and 8 bases from J, the gap between germline ends came to 12 bases. Germline V gene sequence: CDR1 SGDLS, CDR2 YYNGEE. CDR3 sequence (DNA): TGTGCCAGCAGCGCTCCACAGGGAGATGAGCAGTTCTTC. This encodes CASSAPQGDEQFF.

This chain links TRBV7-9 with TRBJ2-1, with D perhaps TRBD1 (5 bases). CDR1 is SEHNR and CDR2 is FQNEAQ in the germline V gene (reference sequence). The V gene lost 5 bases and the J gene lost 7 bases, with 18 bases spanning the gap. This CDR3 comprises 15 residues. Here the CDR3 reads CASSLPGNLGNEQFF. DNA of the CDR3: TGTGCCAGCAGCCTTCCAGGGAACCTTGGGAATGAGCAGTTCTTC. Using reference TRBV7-9 and TRBJ2-1 for the parts outside the CDR3, the full variable domain is DTGVSQNPRHKITKRGQNVTFRCDPISEHNRLYWYRQTLGQGPEFLTYFQNEAQLEKSRLLSDRFSAERPKGSFSTLEIQRTEQGDSAMYLCASSLPGNLGNEQFFGPGTRLTVL.

This chain links TRBV18 with TRBJ2-6, with D possibly being TRBD2 (6 bases). The CDR3 runs 16 residues. Per germline, CDR1 KGHSH and CDR2 LQKENI. V was clipped by 0 bases and J by 3 bases, with 9 bases between them. The CDR3 DNA reads TGTGCCAGCTCACCACCATCGGGGGTTGGGGCCAACGTCCTGACTTTC. It yields the protein CASSPPSGVGANVLTF.

V is TRBV6-6 and J is TRBJ2-7, with 8 bases lining up with TRBD2. With V trimmed by 3 bases and J by 7 bases, 11 bases remained unmatched. Germline-derived CDR1 and CDR2 are MNHNY and SVGAGI (reference sequence). The CDR3 consists of 15 residues. CDR3 DNA: TGTGCCAGCAGTTATGGAGCGGGGGCTCCTCCAGAGCAGTACTTC. Protein product: CASSYGAGAPPEQYF.

The chain recombines TRBV9 with TRBJ1-1, with 9 bases identical to TRBD1. The J segment lost 8 bases and the V segment lost 4 bases, leaving 12 bases of the junction unmatched. The germline V gene encodes CDR1 SGDLS and CDR2 YYNGEE. The CDR3 runs to 15 residues. The CDR3 region has the DNA TGTGCCAGCAGCCCGGGGACAGGGACTTCAGGGGAAGCTTTCTTT. As protein: CASSPGTGTSGEAFF.

The chain has TRBV6-5 and TRBJ2-5; D might be TRBD1 (6 bases). Per germline, CDR1 MNHEY and CDR2 SVGAGI. V was cut by 6 bases and J by 3 bases, with 11 bases left in between. CDR3 length: 13 residues. In DNA form, the CDR3 reads TGTGCCAGCAGGACTCAGGGGAAAGAGACCCAGTACTTC. Amino acid sequence: CASRTQGKETQYF.

The rearrangement links TRBV19 to TRBJ1-2; TRBD1 matches at 7 bases. Germline V CDR1 and CDR2: LNHDA, SQIVND (reference sequence). J was trimmed by 2 bases and V by 1 base; bases with no gene match: 1. The CDR3 has 14 amino acids. CDR3 protein: CASSIVGQNYGYTF. In DNA, the CDR3 is TGTGCCAGTAGTATAGTGGGACAGAACTATGGCTACACCTTC.

V is TRBV27 and J is TRBJ2-1; 8 bases fit TRBD2. The CDR3 has 16 residues. CDR1 MNHEY and CDR2 SMNVEV come from the germline V gene (reference sequence). The ends lost 4 bases at V and 8 bases at J; junction bases unmatched: 13. The CDR3 is CASSSTSSGSGDEQFF. The CDR3 DNA reads TGTGCCAGCAGTTCAACCTCTAGCGGGTCTGGGGATGAGCAGTTCTTC.

The rearrangement joins TRBV12-3 or TRBV12-4 to TRBJ1-2, with D hard to call. The CDR3 is made up of 12 amino acids. V shed 4 bases and J shed 4 bases, with 7 bases lying between them. CDR3 sequence: CASSSGFYGYTF. CDR3 DNA sequence: TGTGCCAGCAGTTCGGGTTTCTATGGCTACACCTTC.

The rearrangement joins TRBV5-1 to TRBJ2-1, with D possibly being TRBD1 (5 bases). Germline CDR1 reads SGHRS; CDR2 reads YFSETQ. The CDR3 totals 12 residues. V shed 2 bases and J shed 8 bases, with 8 bases lying between them. This chain's CDR3 is CASSFLGDEQFF. CDR3 sequence (DNA): TGCGCCAGCAGCTTCCTAGGGGATGAGCAGTTCTTC.

CDR3 amino acids: CASSGDRASGNTIYF. The CDR3 DNA reads as TGTGCCAGCAGTGGGGACAGGGCATCTGGAAACACCATATATTTT. The chain links TRBV9 to TRBJ1-3; 9 bases agree with TRBD1. The germline gives CDR1 SGDLS, CDR2 YYNGEE. The CDR3 sequence is 15 residues long. Trimming removed 5 bases from V and 1 base from J; junction bases left unmatched: 4.

CDR3 in amino acids: CASSTEAAGELFF. The CDR3 nucleotides are TGTGCCAGCAGCACGGAGGCAGCCGGGGAGCTGTTTTTT. The V call is TRBV5-5, the J call TRBJ2-2; the D gene is possibly TRBD2 (5 bases). The CDR3 has 13 residues. Trimming took off 4 bases at V and 6 bases at J, with 10 bases between the two ends. The germline gives CDR1 SGHKS, CDR2 YYEKEE (reference sequence).

This chain uses TRBV19 with TRBJ2-1, with a tentative D call TRBD1 (6 bases). The germline V gene has CDR1 LNHDA and CDR2 SQIVND (reference sequence). The CDR3 runs 11 residues. V lost 8 bases to trimming and J lost 9 bases, with 11 bases between them. CDR3 sequence reads: CASAGAVEQFF. Written as DNA, the CDR3 is TGTGCCAGTGCAGGGGCGGTTGAGCAGTTCTTC.

The CDR3 loop reads CASSLVGTSGSYEQFF. Written as DNA, the CDR3 is TGTGCCAGCAGCTTAGTCGGGACTAGCGGGAGCTATGAGCAGTTCTTC. This chain links TRBV11-2 with TRBJ2-1; 14 nucleotides align to TRBD2. The CDR3 runs 16 residues. Germline-derived CDR1 and CDR2 are SGHAT and FQNNGV. Trimming removed 1 base from V and 8 bases from J; junction bases left unmatched: 4.

The chain uses TRBV9 and TRBJ2-2, with D possibly matching TRBD2 (6 bases). V was pared by 0 bases and J by 6 bases, with 9 bases between. CDR3 length equals 14 residues. Looked up from germline, CDR1 is SGDLS and CDR2 is YYNGEE. This CDR3 is CASSVGGEPGELFF. CDR3 coding DNA: TGTGCCAGCAGCGTAGGGGGGGAACCCGGGGAGCTGTTTTTT.

J is TRBJ1-2 and V is TRBV9, with 8 bases matching TRBD1. V dropped 3 bases and J dropped 0; count of bases not matched to a gene: 4. This CDR3 is built from 15 residues. Germline CDR1 and CDR2: SGDLS and YYNGEE. The CDR3 sequence is CASSAEDRANYGYTF. CDR3 DNA sequence: TGTGCCAGCAGCGCCGAGGACAGGGCTAACTATGGCTACACCTTC. The full variable domain, with the rest looked up from reference TRBV9 and TRBJ1-2, is DSGVTQTPKHLITATGQRVTLRCSPRSGDLSVYWYQQSLDQGLQFLIQYYNGEERAKGNILERFSAQQFPDLHSELNLSSLELGDSALYFCASSAEDRANYGYTFGSGTRLTVV.

This clone showed up just a few times. The chain recombines TRBV27 with TRBJ2-5; 8 nucleotides align to TRBD1. The germline V gene encodes CDR1 MNHEY and CDR2 SMNVEV (reference sequence). Germline trimming cut 5 bases from V and 4 bases from J; bases unmatched to any gene: 3. This CDR3 comprises 13 residues. Here the CDR3 reads CASSVDRGETQYF. The CDR3 nucleotides read TGTGCCAGCAGTGTTGACAGGGGAGAGACCCAGTACTTC.

The chain employs TRBV6-5 and TRBJ1-2, with D unresolved. Looked up from germline, CDR1 is MNHEY and CDR2 is SVGAGI. The CDR3 contains 13 residues. The V and J ends lost 11 bases and 8 bases respectively, with 21 bases between them. CDR3 bases: TGTGCCGTGCGTAGAGGGTTTGCGCACGGCTACACCTTC. Amino acid sequence: CAVRRGFAHGYTF.

The chain recombines TRBV7-2 with TRBJ1-2; D ambiguous. The CDR3 contains 15 residues. V shed 1 base and J shed 1 base, with 10 bases lying between them. Germline V CDR1 and CDR2: SGHTA, FQGNSA. CDR3 region: CASSLGSGSNYGYTF. In nucleotides, the CDR3 is TGTGCCAGCAGCTTAGGCTCTGGCAGTAACTATGGCTACACCTTC.

The CDR3 nucleotides read TGTGCCAGCATTAGTGTGAGCACAGATACGCAGTATTTT. Amino acid sequence: CASISVSTDTQYF. The chain recombines TRBV28 with TRBJ2-3, with unresolved D. Germline CDR1 MDHEN, CDR2 SYDVKM. The V gene lost 7 bases and the J gene lost 0 bases, with 8 bases spanning the gap. CDR3 size: 13 residues.

The chain carries TRBV11-1 and TRBJ2-3, with TRBD2 matching 9 bases. The V gene's germline CDR1 is SGHAT and CDR2 FQDESV (reference sequence). Trimming removed 0 bases from V and 4 bases from J; junction bases left unmatched: 5. CDR3 length: 16 amino acids. In nucleotides, the CDR3 is TGTGCCAGCAGCTTAGCCCCTAGCGGGGCCTCAGATACGCAGTATTTT. This codes for CASSLAPSGASDTQYF.

This rearrangement joins TRBV19 to TRBJ2-5; 8 bases fit TRBD1. J was trimmed by 1 base and V by 6 bases; bases with no gene match: 1. Germline values: CDR1 LNHDA, CDR2 SQIVND (reference sequence). There are 13 residues in the CDR3. Here the CDR3 reads CASSQGAQETQYF. The CDR3 nucleotides read TGTGCCAGTAGCCAGGGGGCCCAAGAGACCCAGTACTTC.